The clone carrying this T cell receptor (beta chain) has more than one count but fewer than ten. Its target is not known. Trimming left V 2 bases short and J 6 bases short, with 17 bases between. CDR3 length equals 16 residues. This sample was taken from a study of post-analysis software for immune sequencing data. General study points: Those with multiple sclerosis, the patient group, showed significantly lower normalized Chao1 diversity than controls. Samples from a shared batch, those prepared together, strongly co-clustered by F measure. Higher frequency in patients than in controls was seen for roughly 5 TRBV segments, with TRBV5-6, TRBV5-1 and TRBV20-1 among them.

Sequencing libraries made from TCR beta cDNA carried unique molecular identifiers. Via MiXCR, TCRdb re-called the PCR reads, giving one row per CDR3 protein. The table includes approximately 460,000 distinct CDR3 sequences, around 40% detected once. This sequence originates from a girl aged 10 to 17 with multiple sclerosis. This chain joins TRBV12-3 or TRBV12-4 and TRBJ2-1, with D perhaps TRBD1 (5 bases). Sequenced sample: blood. CDR3 amino acids: CASSLRVLVQGNEQFF. In DNA form, the CDR3 reads TGTGCCAGCAGTTTAAGGGTCCTAGTGCAGGGCAATGAGCAGTTCTTC.